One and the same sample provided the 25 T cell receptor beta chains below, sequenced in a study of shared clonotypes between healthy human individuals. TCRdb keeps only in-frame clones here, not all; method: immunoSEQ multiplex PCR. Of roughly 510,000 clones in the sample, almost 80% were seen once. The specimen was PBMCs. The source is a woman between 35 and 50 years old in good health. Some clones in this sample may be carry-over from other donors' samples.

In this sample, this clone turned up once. Here the CDR3 DNA reads TGTGCCAGCAGTTTATTACGTTTTAAGAGTCATCCACGACAATACGAGCAGTACTTC. Translation: CASSLLRFKSHPRQYEQYF. V usage is TRBV28 and J usage is TRBJ2-7; no clear D. The V end was cut by 1 base, the J end by 4 bases, with 26 bases between. Germline V CDR1 and CDR2: MDHEN, SYDVKM. The CDR3 has 19 residues.

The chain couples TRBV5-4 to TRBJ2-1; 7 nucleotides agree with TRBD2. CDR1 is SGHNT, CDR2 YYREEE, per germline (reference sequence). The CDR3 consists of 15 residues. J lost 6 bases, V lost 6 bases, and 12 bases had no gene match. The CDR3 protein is CASTSAGEFTNEQFF. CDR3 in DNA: TGTGCCAGCACCTCGGCGGGAGAGTTCACCAATGAGCAGTTCTTC.

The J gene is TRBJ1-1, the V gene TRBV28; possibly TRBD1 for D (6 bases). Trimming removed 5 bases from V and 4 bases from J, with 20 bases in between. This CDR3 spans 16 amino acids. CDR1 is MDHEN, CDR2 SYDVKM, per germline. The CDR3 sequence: CASSPRGRGHITEAFF. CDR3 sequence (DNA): TGTGCCAGCAGTCCTCGGGGCAGGGGCCATATCACTGAAGCTTTCTTT.

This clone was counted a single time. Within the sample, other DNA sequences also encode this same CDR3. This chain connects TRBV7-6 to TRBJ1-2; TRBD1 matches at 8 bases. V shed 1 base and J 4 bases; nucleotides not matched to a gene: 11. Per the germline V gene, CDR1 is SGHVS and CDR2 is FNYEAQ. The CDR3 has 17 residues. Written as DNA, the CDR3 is TGTGCCAGCAGCTTAGGCCCTTCAGGGGGCGAGGTCTATGGCTACACCTTC. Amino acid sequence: CASSLGPSGGEVYGYTF.

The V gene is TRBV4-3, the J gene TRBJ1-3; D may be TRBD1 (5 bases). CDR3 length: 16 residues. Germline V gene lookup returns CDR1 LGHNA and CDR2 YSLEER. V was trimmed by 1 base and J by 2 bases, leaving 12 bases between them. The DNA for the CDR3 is TGCGCCAGCAGCCAAGTAGCAGGGCAAGCTGGAAACACCATATATTTT. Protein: CASSQVAGQAGNTIYF.

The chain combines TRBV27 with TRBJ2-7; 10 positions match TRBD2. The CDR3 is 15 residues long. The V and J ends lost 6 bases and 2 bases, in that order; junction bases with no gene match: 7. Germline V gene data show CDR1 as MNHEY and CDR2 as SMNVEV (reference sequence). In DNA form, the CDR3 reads TGTGCCAGCAGGACCGCAGCGGGGGGGGCCTACGAGCAGTACTTC. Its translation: CASRTAAGGAYEQYF.

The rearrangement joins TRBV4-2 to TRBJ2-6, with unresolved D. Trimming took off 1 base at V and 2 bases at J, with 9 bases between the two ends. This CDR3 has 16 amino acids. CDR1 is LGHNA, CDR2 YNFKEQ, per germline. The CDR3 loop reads CASSQAERAGANVLTF. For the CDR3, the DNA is TGTGCCAGCAGCCAAGCGGAAAGGGCTGGGGCCAACGTCCTGACTTTC.

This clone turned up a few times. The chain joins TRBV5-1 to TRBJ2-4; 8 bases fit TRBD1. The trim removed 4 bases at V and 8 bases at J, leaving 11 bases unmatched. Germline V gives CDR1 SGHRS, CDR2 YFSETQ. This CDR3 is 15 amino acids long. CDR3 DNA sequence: TGCGCCAGCAGCCCCACCCAGGGGGCGCTTGACATTCAGTACTTC. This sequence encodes CASSPTQGALDIQYF. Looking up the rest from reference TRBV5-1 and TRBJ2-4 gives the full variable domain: KAGVTQTPRYLIKTRGQQVTLSCSPISGHRSVSWYQQTPGQGLQFLFEYFSETQRNKGNFPGRFSGRQFSNSRSEMNVSTLELGDSALYLCASSPTQGALDIQYFGAGTRLSVL.

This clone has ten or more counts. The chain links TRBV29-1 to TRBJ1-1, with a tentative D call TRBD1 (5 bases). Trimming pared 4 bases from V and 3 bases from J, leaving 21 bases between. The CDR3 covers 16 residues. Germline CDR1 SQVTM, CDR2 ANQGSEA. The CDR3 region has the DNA TGCAGCGTTGGGTCGGGGATCCTCAGGGCCTACACTGAAGCTTTCTTT. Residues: CSVGSGILRAYTEAFF.

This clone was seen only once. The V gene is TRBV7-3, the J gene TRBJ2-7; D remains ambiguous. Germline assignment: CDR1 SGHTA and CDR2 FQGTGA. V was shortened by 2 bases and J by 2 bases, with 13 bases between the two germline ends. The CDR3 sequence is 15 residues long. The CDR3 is CASSLESGEAYEQYF. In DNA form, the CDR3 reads TGTGCCAGCAGCTTAGAATCAGGAGAGGCCTACGAGCAGTACTTC.

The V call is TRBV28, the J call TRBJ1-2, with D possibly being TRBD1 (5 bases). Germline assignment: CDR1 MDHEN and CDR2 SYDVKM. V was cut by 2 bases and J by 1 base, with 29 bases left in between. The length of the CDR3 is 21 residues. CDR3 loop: CASSLGGLFIRETEINYGYTF. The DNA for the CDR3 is TGTGCCAGCAGTTTAGGGGGTCTATTTATTCGGGAGACTGAAATTAACTATGGCTACACCTTC.

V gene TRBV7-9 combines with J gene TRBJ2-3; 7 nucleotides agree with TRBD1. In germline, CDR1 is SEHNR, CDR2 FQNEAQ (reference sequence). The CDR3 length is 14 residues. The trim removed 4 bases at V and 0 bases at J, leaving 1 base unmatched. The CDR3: CASSSTGSTDTQYF. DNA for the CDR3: TGTGCCAGCAGCTCGACAGGGAGCACAGATACGCAGTATTTT.

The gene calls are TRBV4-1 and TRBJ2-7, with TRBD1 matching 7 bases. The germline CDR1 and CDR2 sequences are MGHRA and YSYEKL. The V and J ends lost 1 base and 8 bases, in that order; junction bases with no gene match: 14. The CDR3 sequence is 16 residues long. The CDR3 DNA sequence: TGCGCCAGCAGCCAAGGAGCAGACAGGGCCTCTTTCAAGCAGTACTTC. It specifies CASSQGADRASFKQYF.

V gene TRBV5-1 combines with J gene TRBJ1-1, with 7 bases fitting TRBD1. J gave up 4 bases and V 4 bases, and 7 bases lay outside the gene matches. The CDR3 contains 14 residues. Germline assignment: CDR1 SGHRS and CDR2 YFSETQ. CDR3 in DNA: TGCGCCAGCAGCCTAACAGGGGATGGCACTGAAGCTTTCTTT. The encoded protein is CASSLTGDGTEAFF.

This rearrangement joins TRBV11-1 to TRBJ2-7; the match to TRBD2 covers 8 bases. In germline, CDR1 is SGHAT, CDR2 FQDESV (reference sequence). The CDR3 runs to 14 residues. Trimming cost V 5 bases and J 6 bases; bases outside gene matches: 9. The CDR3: CASSTREGPVEQYF. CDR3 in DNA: TGTGCCAGCAGCACCCGGGAGGGCCCGGTCGAGCAGTACTTC.

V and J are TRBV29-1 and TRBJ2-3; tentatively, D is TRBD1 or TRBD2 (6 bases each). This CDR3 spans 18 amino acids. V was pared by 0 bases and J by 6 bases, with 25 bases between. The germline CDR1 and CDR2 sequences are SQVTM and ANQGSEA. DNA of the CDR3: TGCAGCGTTGAAGATCCCGAAACGCTTATCCAGGGGAGGGATACGCAGTATTTT. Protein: CSVEDPETLIQGRDTQYF.

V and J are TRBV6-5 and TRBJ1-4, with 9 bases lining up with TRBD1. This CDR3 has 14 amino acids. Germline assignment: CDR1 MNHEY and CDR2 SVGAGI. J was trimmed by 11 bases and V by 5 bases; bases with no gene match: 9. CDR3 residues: CASSNRDRVRKLFF. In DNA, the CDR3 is TGTGCCAGCAGTAACCGGGACAGGGTGCGGAAACTGTTTTTT.

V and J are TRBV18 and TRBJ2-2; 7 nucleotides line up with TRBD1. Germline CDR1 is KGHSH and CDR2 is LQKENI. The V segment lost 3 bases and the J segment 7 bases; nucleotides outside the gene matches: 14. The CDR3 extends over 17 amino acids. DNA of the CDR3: TGTGCCAGCTCACCCCCGGGACAAGGGGGCGCCGACGGGGAGCTGTTTTTT. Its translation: CASSPPGQGGADGELFF.

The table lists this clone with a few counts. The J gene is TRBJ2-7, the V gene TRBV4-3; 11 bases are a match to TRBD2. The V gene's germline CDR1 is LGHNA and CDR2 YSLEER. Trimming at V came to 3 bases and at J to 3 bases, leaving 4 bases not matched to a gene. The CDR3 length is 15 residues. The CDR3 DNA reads TGCGCCAGCAGCCACTTAGCGGGAGGGGACTACGAGCAGTACTTC. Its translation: CASSHLAGGDYEQYF.

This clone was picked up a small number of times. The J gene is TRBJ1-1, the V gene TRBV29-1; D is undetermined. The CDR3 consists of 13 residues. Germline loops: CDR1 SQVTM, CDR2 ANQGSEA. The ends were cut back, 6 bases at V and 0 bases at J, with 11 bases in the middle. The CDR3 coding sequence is TGCAGCGTGGGAGTGGACTTGAACACTGAAGCTTTCTTT. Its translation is CSVGVDLNTEAFF.

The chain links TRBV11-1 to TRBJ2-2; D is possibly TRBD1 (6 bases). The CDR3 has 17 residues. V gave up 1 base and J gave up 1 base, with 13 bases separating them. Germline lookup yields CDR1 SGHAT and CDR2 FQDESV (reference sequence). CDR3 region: CASSLGQRQENTGELFF. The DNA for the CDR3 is TGTGCCAGCAGCTTAGGCCAAAGACAGGAGAACACCGGGGAGCTGTTTTTT.

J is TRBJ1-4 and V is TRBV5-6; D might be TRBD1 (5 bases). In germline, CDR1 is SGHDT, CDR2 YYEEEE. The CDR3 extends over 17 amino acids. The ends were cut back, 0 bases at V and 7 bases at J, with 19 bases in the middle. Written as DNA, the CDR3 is TGTGCCAGCAGCTTGGCTTGGGGGAGAGCAGGTGGTGAAAAACTGTTTTTT. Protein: CASSLAWGRAGGEKLFF.

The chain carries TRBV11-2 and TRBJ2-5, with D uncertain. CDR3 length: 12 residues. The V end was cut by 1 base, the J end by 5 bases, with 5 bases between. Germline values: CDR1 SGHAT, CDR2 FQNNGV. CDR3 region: CASSLAIETQYF. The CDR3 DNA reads TGTGCCAGCAGCTTAGCGATCGAGACCCAGTACTTC. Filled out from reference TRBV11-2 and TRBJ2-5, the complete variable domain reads EAGVAQSPRYKIIEKRQSVAFWCNPISGHATLYWYQQILGQGPKLLIQFQNNGVVDDSQLPKDRFSAERLKGVDSTLKIQPAKLEDSAVYLCASSLAIETQYFGPGTRLLVL.

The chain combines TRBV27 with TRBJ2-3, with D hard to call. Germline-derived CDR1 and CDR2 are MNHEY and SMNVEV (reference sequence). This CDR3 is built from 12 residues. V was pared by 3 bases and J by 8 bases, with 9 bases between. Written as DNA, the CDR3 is TGTGCCAGCAGTTTTAGTGGCGGTACGCAGTATTTT. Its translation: CASSFSGGTQYF.

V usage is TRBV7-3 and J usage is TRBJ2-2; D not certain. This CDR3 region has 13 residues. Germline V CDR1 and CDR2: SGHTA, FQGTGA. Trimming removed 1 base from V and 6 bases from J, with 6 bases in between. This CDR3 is CASSLIRPGELFF. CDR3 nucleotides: TGTGCCAGCAGCTTAATCCGGCCCGGGGAGCTGTTTTTT.